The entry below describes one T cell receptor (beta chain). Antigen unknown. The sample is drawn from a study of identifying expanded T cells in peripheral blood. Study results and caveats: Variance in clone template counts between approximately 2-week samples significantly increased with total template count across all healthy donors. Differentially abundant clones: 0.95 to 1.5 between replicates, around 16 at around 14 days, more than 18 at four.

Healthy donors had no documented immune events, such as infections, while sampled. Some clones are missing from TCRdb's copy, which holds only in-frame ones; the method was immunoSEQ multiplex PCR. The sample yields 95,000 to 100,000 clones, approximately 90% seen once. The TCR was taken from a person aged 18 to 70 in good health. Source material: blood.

CDR3 residues: CASRWGADNGYTF. As DNA, the CDR3 is TGTGCCAGCAGGTGGGGGGCTGACAATGGCTACACCTTC. The chain has TRBV6-6 and TRBJ1-2, with D possibly TRBD1 on 6 matching bases. This CDR3 has 13 amino acids. V lost 6 bases and J 6 bases, leaving 14 bases between the germline ends. Germline V CDR1 and CDR2: MNHNY, SVGAGI (reference sequence).